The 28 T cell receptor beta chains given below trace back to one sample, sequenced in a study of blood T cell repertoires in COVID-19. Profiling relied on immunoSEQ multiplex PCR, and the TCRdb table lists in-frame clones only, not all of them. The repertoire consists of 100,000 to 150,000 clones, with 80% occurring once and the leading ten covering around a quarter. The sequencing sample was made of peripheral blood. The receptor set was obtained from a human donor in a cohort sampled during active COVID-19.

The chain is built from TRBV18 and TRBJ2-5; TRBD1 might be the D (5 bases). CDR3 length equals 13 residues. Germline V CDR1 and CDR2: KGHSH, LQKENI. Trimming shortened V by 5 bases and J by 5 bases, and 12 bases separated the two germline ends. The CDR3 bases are TGTGCCAGCTCATCCACAGGAGTTGAGACCCAGTACTTC. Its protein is CASSSTGVETQYF.

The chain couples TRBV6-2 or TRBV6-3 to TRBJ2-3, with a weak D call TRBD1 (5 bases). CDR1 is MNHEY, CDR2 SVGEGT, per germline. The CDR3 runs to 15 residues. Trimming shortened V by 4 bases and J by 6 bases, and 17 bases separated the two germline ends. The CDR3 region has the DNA TGTGCCAGCAGTTCACCAGGGTCCCCCCGCGATACGCAGTATTTT. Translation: CASSSPGSPRDTQYF.

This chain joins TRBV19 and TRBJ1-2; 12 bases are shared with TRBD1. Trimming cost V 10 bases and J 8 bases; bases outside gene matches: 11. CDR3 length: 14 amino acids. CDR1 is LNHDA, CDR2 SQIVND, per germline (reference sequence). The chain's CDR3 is CATGTGGGSGGYTF. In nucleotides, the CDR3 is TGTGCCACCGGGACAGGGGGCGGTTCTGGCGGCTACACCTTC.

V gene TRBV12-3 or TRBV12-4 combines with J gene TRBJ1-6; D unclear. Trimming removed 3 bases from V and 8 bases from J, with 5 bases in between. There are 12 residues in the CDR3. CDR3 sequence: CASSFVDSPLHF. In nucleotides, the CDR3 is TGTGCCAGCAGTTTTGTCGATTCACCCCTCCACTTT.

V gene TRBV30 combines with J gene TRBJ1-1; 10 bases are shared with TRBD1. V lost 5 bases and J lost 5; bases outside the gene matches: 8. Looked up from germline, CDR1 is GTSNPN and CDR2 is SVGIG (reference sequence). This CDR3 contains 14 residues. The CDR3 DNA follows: TGTGCCTGGTCCTGGACAGGGGGGCAGACTGAAGCTTTCTTT. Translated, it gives CAWSWTGGQTEAFF.

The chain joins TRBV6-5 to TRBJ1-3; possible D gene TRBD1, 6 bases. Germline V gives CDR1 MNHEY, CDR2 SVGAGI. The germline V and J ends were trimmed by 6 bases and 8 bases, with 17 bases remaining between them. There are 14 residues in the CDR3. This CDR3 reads CASRSQLGADTIYF. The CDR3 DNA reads TGTGCCAGCAGATCCCAGTTGGGGGCAGACACCATATATTTT.

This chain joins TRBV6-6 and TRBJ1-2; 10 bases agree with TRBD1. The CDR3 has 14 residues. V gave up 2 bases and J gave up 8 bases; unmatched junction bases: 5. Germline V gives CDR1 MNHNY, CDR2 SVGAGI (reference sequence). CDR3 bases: TGTGCCAGCAGTTACCGGGACAGGGGTCAAGGCTACACCTTC. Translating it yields CASSYRDRGQGYTF.

DNA for the CDR3: TGTGCCAGCAGCCAGGGGACTCTTACACAAGAGACCCAGTACTTC. It is translated as CASSQGTLTQETQYF. This chain connects TRBV3-1 (or the pseudogene TRBV3-2) to TRBJ2-5; perhaps TRBD2 as D (6 bases). Trimming removed 3 bases at V and 2 bases at J, with 13 bases between. CDR3 length: 15 residues. Germline V gene sequence: CDR1 LGHDT, CDR2 YNNKEL (reference sequence).

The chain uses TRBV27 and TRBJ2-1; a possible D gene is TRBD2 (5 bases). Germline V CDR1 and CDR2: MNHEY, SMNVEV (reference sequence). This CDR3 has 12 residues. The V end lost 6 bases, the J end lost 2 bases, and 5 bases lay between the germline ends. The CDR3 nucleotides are TGTGCCAGCAGCGGGACCTACAATGAGCAGTTCTTC. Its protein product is CASSGTYNEQFF.

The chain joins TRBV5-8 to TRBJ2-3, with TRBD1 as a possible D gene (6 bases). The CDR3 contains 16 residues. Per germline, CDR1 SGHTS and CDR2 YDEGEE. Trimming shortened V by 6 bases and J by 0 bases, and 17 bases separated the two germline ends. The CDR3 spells CASNPPRTASTDTQYF. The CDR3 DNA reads TGTGCCAGCAACCCGCCCCGGACAGCTAGCACAGATACGCAGTATTTT. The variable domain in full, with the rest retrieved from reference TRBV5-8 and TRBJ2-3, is EAGVTQSPTHLIKTRGQQATLRCSPISGHTSVYWYQQALGLGLQFLLWYDEGEERNRGNFPPRFSGRQFPNYSSELNVNALELEDSALYLCASNPPRTASTDTQYFGPGTRLTVL.

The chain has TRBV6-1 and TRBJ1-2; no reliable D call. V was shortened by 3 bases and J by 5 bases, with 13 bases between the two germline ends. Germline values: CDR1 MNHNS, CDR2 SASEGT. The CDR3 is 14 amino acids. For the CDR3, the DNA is TGTGCCAGCAGTGAGATGCCGGGTCAATATGGCTACACCTTC. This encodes CASSEMPGQYGYTF.

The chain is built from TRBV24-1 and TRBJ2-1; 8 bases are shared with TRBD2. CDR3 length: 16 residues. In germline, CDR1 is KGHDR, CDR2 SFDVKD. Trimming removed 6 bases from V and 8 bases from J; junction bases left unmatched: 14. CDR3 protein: CATSRTSPGSVHEQFF. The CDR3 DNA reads TGTGCCACCAGTAGGACTAGCCCTGGTTCTGTCCATGAGCAGTTCTTC.

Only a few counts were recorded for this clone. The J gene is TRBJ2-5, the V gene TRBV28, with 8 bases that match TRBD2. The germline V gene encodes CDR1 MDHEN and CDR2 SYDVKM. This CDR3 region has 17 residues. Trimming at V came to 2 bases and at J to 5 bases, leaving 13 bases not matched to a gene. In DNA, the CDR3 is TGTGCCAGCAGTTTAGTGGGTAGCGGGGCCCATCTGGAGACCCAGTACTTC. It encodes CASSLVGSGAHLETQYF.

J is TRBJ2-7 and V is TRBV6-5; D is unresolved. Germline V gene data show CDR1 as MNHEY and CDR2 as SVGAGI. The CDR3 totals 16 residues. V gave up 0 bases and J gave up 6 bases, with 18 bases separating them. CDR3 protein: CASSYSLPGFASEQYF. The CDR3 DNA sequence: TGTGCCAGCAGTTACTCCCTCCCCGGGTTTGCTAGCGAGCAGTACTTC.

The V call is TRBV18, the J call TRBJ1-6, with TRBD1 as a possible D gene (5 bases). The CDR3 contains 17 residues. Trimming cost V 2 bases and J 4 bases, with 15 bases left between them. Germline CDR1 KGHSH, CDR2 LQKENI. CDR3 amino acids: CASSPWAGGDYNSPLHF. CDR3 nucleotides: TGTGCCAGCTCACCATGGGCAGGAGGGGATTATAATTCACCCCTCCACTTT.

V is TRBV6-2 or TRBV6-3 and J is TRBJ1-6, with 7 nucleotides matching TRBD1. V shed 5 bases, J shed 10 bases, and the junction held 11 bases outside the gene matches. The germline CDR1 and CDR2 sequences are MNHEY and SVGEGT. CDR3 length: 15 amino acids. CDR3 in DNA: TGTGCCAGCAGTAAATCCCGGGACAGCGCATCACCCCTCCACTTT. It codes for CASSKSRDSASPLHF.

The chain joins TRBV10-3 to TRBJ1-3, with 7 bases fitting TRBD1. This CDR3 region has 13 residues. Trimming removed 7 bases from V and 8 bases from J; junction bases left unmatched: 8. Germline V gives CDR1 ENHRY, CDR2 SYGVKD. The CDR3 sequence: CAITQNQGDTIYF. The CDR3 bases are TGTGCCATCACTCAGAATCAGGGGGACACCATATATTTT.

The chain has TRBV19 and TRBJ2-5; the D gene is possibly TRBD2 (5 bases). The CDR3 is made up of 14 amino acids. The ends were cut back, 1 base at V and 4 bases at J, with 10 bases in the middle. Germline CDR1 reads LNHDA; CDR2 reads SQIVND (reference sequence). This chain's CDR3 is CASSIVGEAETQYF. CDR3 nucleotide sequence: TGTGCCAGTAGTATAGTGGGAGAGGCAGAGACCCAGTACTTC. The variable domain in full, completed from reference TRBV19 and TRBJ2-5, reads DGGITQSPKYLFRKEGQNVTLSCEQNLNHDAMYWYRQDPGQGLRLIYYSQIVNDFQKGDIAEGYSVSREKKESFPLTVTSAQKNPTAFYLCASSIVGEAETQYFGPGTRLLVL.

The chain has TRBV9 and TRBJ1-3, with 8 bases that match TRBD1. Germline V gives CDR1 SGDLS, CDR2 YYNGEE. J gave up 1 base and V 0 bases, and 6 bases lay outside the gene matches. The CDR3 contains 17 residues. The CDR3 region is CASSVVGQGRSGNTIYF. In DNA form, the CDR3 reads TGTGCCAGCAGCGTAGTCGGACAGGGAAGATCTGGAAACACCATATATTTT.

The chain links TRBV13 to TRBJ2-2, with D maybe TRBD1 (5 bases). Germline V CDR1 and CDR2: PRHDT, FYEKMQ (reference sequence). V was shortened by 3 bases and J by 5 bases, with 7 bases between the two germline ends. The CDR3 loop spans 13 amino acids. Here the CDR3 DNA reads TGTGCCAGCAGCTTCCAGGGAACCGGGGAGCTGTTTTTT. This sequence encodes CASSFQGTGELFF.

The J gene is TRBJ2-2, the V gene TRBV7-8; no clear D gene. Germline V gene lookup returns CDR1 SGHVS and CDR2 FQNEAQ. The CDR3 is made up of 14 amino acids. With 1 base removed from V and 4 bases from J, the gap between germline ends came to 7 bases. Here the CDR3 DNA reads TGTGCCAGCAGCTTAGTGTCTTCCACCGGGGAGCTGTTTTTT. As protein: CASSLVSSTGELFF.

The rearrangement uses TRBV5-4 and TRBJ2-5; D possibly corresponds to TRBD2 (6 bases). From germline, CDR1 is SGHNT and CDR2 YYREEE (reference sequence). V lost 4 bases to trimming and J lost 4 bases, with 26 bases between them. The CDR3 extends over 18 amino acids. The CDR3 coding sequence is TGTGCCAGCAGCCCCTTTCTCGGGGGTGTAGTAGGCGCAGAGACCCAGTACTTC. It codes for CASSPFLGGVVGAETQYF.

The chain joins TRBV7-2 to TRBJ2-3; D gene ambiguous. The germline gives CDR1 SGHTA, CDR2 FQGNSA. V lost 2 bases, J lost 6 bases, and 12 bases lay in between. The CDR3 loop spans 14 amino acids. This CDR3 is CASSLRLQPDTQYF. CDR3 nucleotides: TGTGCCAGCAGCTTAAGACTGCAACCCGATACGCAGTATTTT. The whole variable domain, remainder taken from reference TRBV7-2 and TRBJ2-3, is GAGVSQSPSNKVTEKGKDVELRCDPISGHTALYWYRQSLGQGLEFLIYFQGNSAPDKSGLPSDRFSAERTGGSVSTLTIQRTQQEDSAVYLCASSLRLQPDTQYFGPGTRLTVL.

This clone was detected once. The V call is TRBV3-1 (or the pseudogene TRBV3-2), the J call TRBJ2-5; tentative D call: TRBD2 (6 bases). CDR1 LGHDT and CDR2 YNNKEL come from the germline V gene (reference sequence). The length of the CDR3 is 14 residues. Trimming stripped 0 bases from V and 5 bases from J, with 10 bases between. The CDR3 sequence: CASSQEGGTETQYF. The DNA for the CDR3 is TGTGCCAGCAGCCAAGAGGGCGGGACGGAGACCCAGTACTTC.

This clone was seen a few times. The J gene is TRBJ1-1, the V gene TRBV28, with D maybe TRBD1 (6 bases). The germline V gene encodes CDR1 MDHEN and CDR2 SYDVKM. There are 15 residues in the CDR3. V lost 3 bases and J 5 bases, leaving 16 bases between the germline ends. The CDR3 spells CASSFNGGRGTEAFF. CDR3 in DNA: TGTGCCAGCAGTTTTAACGGGGGGCGAGGTACTGAAGCTTTCTTT.

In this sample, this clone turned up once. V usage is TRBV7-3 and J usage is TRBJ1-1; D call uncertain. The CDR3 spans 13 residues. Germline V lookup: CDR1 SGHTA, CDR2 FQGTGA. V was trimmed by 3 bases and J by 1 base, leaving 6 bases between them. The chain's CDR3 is CASSFAENTEAFF. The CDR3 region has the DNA TGTGCCAGCAGCTTTGCAGAGAACACTGAAGCTTTCTTT.

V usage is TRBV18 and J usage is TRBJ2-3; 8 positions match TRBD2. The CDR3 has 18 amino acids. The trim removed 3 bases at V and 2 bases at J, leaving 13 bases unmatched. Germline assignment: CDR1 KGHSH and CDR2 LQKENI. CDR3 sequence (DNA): TGTGCCAGCTCACCGGTCCCGGGATTAGCGGGATACACAGATACGCAGTATTTT. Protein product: CASSPVPGLAGYTDTQYF.

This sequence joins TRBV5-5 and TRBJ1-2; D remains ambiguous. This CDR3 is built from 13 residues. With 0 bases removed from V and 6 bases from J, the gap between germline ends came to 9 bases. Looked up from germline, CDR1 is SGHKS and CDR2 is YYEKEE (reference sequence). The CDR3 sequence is CASSLVPFDGYTF. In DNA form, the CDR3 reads TGTGCCAGCAGCTTGGTTCCCTTCGATGGCTACACCTTC.